These 28 T cell receptor beta chains were all obtained from the same sample, sequenced in a study of T cells in Graves' hyperthyroidism and ophthalmopathy. Amplification of TCR beta CDR3 regions was performed using RNA transcripts as template. TCR CDR3 underwent first-round RT-PCR with the HTBI primer set. TCRdb fed the multiplex PCR reads into MiXCR, producing one record per CDR3 protein. Here the sample spans about 640,000 distinct CDR3 sequences, more than 20% being singletons. Sequencing was done on a sample of blood. The receptors come from a young man with Graves' ophthalmopathy.

Comment on this clonotype: Sequence at one end of the junction differs from germline and may be a read error. The chain is built from TRBV4-3 and TRBJ1-1; 8 bases line up with TRBD1. The CDR3 consists of 15 residues. Germline values: CDR1 LGHNA, CDR2 YSLEER. In DNA form, the CDR3 reads TGCGCCAGCAGCCAAGAAGGGACAGGAAACACTGAAGCTCTCTTT. Protein: CASSQEGTGNTEALF.

This clonotype turned up a few times. The CDR3 DNA reads TGTGCCACCAGCAGATTGACTAGCGGGATAATCGGGGAGCTGTTTTTT. Protein sequence: CATSRLTSGIIGELFF. The rearrangement links TRBV15 to TRBJ2-2; the match to TRBD2 covers 11 bases. This CDR3 contains 16 residues. V lost 2 bases, J lost 7 bases, and 6 bases stayed unmatched. CDR1 and CDR2 (germline): LNHNV, YYDKDF (reference sequence).

This CDR3 reads CSAVRGDSYEQYF. DNA for the CDR3: TGCAGTGCCGTCCGGGGGGACTCCTACGAGCAGTACTTC. V is TRBV20-1 and J is TRBJ2-7; TRBD2 agrees at 7 bases. The CDR3 is 13 amino acids. Germline V lookup: CDR1 DFQATT, CDR2 SNEGSKA (reference sequence). J gave up 0 bases and V 6 bases, and 5 bases lay outside the gene matches.

This clonotype has a handful of counts. The chain links TRBV7-8 to TRBJ2-7, with D unclear. Trimming took 1 base from V and 4 from J, leaving 11 bases between them. CDR1 is SGHVS, CDR2 FQNEAQ, per germline. The CDR3 extends over 14 amino acids. DNA of the CDR3: TGTGCCAGCAGCTTAGTCCGGGCCCGTTACGAGCAGTACTTC. Translated: CASSLVRARYEQYF.

This rearrangement joins TRBV14 to TRBJ2-1, with 15 bases matching TRBD2. Germline trimming cut 0 bases from V and 7 bases from J; bases unmatched to any gene: 7. The CDR3 consists of 18 residues. The germline V gene has CDR1 SGHDN and CDR2 FVKESK. The CDR3 reads CASSQDRGLAGGRNEQFF. As DNA, the CDR3 is TGTGCCAGCAGCCAAGATAGGGGACTAGCGGGAGGAAGGAATGAGCAGTTCTTC. Complete variable domain (other parts from reference TRBV14 and TRBJ2-1): EAGVTQFPSHSVIEKGQTVTLRCDPISGHDNLYWYRRVMGKEIKFLLHFVKESKQDESGMPNNRFLAERTGGTYSTLKVQPAELEDSGVYFCASSQDRGLAGGRNEQFFGPGTRLTVL.

V usage is TRBV5-1 and J usage is TRBJ2-7, with D possibly matching TRBD2 (5 bases). Per germline, CDR1 SGHRS and CDR2 YFSETQ. The CDR3 spans 14 residues. V was trimmed by 5 bases and J by 2 bases, leaving 14 bases between them. As DNA, the CDR3 is TGCGCCAGCAGGCCGACGGGGTTTACCTACGAGCAGTACTTC. It is translated as CASRPTGFTYEQYF.

This clonotype showed up just a few times. This chain uses TRBV2 with TRBJ1-1; no reliable D call. The germline V gene encodes CDR1 SNHLY and CDR2 FYNNEI. The CDR3 has 13 amino acids. V was clipped by 7 bases and J by 2 bases, with 11 bases between them. CDR3 region: CASTKEVNTEAFF. DNA of the CDR3: TGTGCCAGCACTAAGGAAGTAAACACTGAAGCTTTCTTT.

J is TRBJ1-3 and V is TRBV30, with 9 bases matching TRBD1. The trim removed 2 bases at V and 4 bases at J, leaving 6 bases unmatched. This CDR3 region has 15 residues. Germline V gene data show CDR1 as GTSNPN and CDR2 as SVGIG (reference sequence). CDR3 sequence: CAWSHRGLEGNTIYF. The CDR3 DNA reads TGTGCCTGGAGTCACAGGGGGCTCGAAGGAAACACCATATATTTT.

This clonotype was seen a few times. The chain has TRBV10-1 and TRBJ1-6; no firm D call. The germline V and J ends were trimmed by 2 bases and 7 bases, with 9 bases remaining between them. The CDR3 length is 14 residues. The germline V gene has CDR1 WNHNN and CDR2 SYGVQD (reference sequence). The CDR3 loop reads CASSEGPGNSPLHF. Here the CDR3 DNA reads TGCGCCAGCAGTGAGGGCCCCGGGAATTCACCCCTCCACTTT.

There are a few counts of this clonotype. Mismatch with germline at one junction end may stem from a read error. The chain couples TRBV5-1 to TRBJ2-3; D perhaps matches TRBD2 (6 bases). The CDR3 spans 16 residues. Germline CDR1 reads SGHRS; CDR2 reads YFSETQ. CDR3 region: CAGSPAGRFPTDTQYF. The CDR3 bases are TGCGCCGGCAGCCCCGCGGGAAGGTTCCCCACAGATACGCAGTATTTT.

V and J are TRBV20-1 and TRBJ1-2, with a tentative D call TRBD1 (5 bases). This CDR3 is built from 16 residues. The germline V gene encodes CDR1 DFQATT and CDR2 SNEGSKA (reference sequence). The CDR3 reads CRPNGQGGSPNYGYTF. CDR3 bases: TGCAGACCGAACGGGCAGGGAGGGAGTCCTAACTATGGCTACACCTTC.

The table lists this clonotype with a few counts. V and J are TRBV24-1 and TRBJ2-1; maybe TRBD2 (5 bases). The V gene lost 3 bases and the J gene lost 4 bases, with 9 bases spanning the gap. Per germline, CDR1 KGHDR and CDR2 SFDVKD. The CDR3 has 14 amino acids. CDR3 amino acids: CATSDHKRYNEQFF. In nucleotides, the CDR3 is TGTGCCACCAGTGATCATAAGCGGTACAATGAGCAGTTCTTC.

This clonotype was counted once. This may be a read error: a much more frequent sequence differs by one nucleotide. The chain joins TRBV18 to TRBJ1-2; D gene uncertain. Germline V gene data show CDR1 as KGHSH and CDR2 as LQKENI. CDR3 length: 16 residues. The DNA of the CDR3 is TGTGCCAGCTCACCCGGTCTCGCCAATCTTAACTATGACTACACCTTC. Residues: CASSPGLANLNYDYTF.

This clonotype showed up many times. The chain combines TRBV30 with TRBJ1-3; tentative D call: TRBD1 (6 bases). Per the germline V gene, CDR1 is GTSNPN and CDR2 is SVGIG (reference sequence). The V end was cut by 4 bases, the J end by 2 bases, with 6 bases between. The CDR3 is made up of 12 amino acids. The DNA for the CDR3 is TGTGCCTGGAAGGGGGCTGGAAACACCATATATTTT. Its protein is CAWKGAGNTIYF.

The chain combines TRBV5-6 with TRBJ1-2; weak D call: TRBD1 (6 bases). Germline V CDR1 and CDR2: SGHDT, YYEEEE. V dropped 4 bases and J dropped 3 bases, with 16 bases sitting between them. The CDR3 has 15 residues. The CDR3 loop reads CASSIYRERHYGYTF. The CDR3 region has the DNA TGTGCCAGCAGCATCTACAGGGAAAGACACTATGGCTACACCTTC.

This clonotype has only a few counts. This rearrangement joins TRBV7-9 to TRBJ1-6; the D gene is possibly TRBD1 (5 bases). The CDR3 totals 13 residues. V was clipped by 3 bases and J by 9 bases, with 9 bases between them. CDR1 is SEHNR, CDR2 FQNEAQ, per germline (reference sequence). The CDR3 loop reads CASSFEGSSPLHF. DNA for the CDR3: TGTGCCAGCAGCTTCGAGGGGAGTTCACCCCTCCACTTT. Full variable domain (missing parts from reference TRBV7-9 and TRBJ1-6): DTGVSQNPRHKITKRGQNVTFRCDPISEHNRLYWYRQTLGQGPEFLTYFQNEAQLEKSRLLSDRFSAERPKGSFSTLEIQRTEQGDSAMYLCASSFEGSSPLHFGNGTRLTVT.

This clonotype was detected ten times or more. This rearrangement joins TRBV30 to TRBJ1-5; no definite D call. Germline V lookup: CDR1 GTSNPN, CDR2 SVGIG (reference sequence). The CDR3 runs to 14 residues. The ends were cut back, 2 bases at V and 0 bases at J, with 8 bases in the middle. CDR3 amino acids: CAWSRVYSNQPQHF. CDR3 coding DNA: TGTGCCTGGAGTCGAGTTTATAGCAATCAGCCCCAGCATTTT. Together with reference TRBV30 and TRBJ1-5, the CDR3 gives the full variable domain: SQTIHQWPATLVQPVGSPLSLECTVEGTSNPNLYWYRQAAGRGLQLLFYSVGIGQISSEVPQNLSASRPQDRQFILSSKKLLLSDSGFYLCAWSRVYSNQPQHFGDGTRLSIL.

This clonotype has just a few counts. The chain couples TRBV12-3 or TRBV12-4 to TRBJ2-7; tentatively, D is TRBD2 (5 bases). The CDR3 runs to 13 residues. The ends were cut back, 6 bases at V and 4 bases at J, with 13 bases in the middle. The CDR3 bases are TGTGCCAGCAGACCAGCTAGCCGTTACGAGCAGTACTTC. Translating it yields CASRPASRYEQYF.

The CDR3 loop reads CASWDLYNEQFF. The CDR3 coding sequence is TGTGCCAGTTGGGACTTGTACAATGAGCAGTTCTTC. V and J are TRBV6-1 and TRBJ2-1; D may be TRBD2 (6 bases). Deletions cut 9 bases from V and 4 bases from J, with 10 bases between. The CDR3 runs to 12 residues. Germline V gene sequence: CDR1 MNHNS, CDR2 SASEGT.

This clonotype was found a few times. The chain carries TRBV28 and TRBJ2-7; D might be TRBD2 (6 bases). CDR1 and CDR2 from the germline V gene are MDHEN and SYDVKM. V lost 7 bases and J lost 3, with 19 bases in between. This CDR3 region has 15 residues. CDR3 sequence reads: CASTMTEGNLYEQYF. The DNA of the CDR3 is TGTGCCAGCACCATGACGGAGGGAAACCTCTACGAGCAGTACTTC.

The CDR3 protein is CASSQDLVRAREYEQFF. The CDR3 bases are TGCGCCAGCAGCCAAGATCTTGTTAGGGCCCGGGAATATGAGCAGTTCTTC. V usage is TRBV4-1 and J usage is TRBJ2-1, with D perhaps matching TRBD2 (5 bases). The CDR3 consists of 17 residues. CDR1 and CDR2 (germline): MGHRA, YSYEKL. V was cut by 0 bases and J by 8 bases, with 20 bases left in between.

J is TRBJ2-5 and V is TRBV4-3; tentatively, D is TRBD1 (6 bases). CDR3 length equals 16 residues. V was shortened by 4 bases and J by 8 bases, with 23 bases between the two germline ends. Germline V gives CDR1 LGHNA, CDR2 YSLEER. In nucleotides, the CDR3 is TGCGCCAGCAGCCCGACTTCGACAGGACCAAGAGGAACCCAGTACTTC. It encodes CASSPTSTGPRGTQYF.

V and J are TRBV5-1 and TRBJ2-1, with 9 nucleotides matching TRBD1. Losses at the gene ends were 0 bases for V and 7 bases for J; bases not matched to a gene: 5. CDR1 is SGHRS, CDR2 YFSETQ, per germline. The CDR3 extends over 15 amino acids. CDR3 region: CASSLGATGGNEQFF. CDR3 DNA: TGCGCCAGCAGCTTGGGGGCGACAGGGGGGAATGAGCAGTTCTTC.

The sample holds many counts of this clonotype. The chain combines TRBV11-2 with TRBJ2-1; TRBD2 matches 10 bases. With 5 bases clipped from V and 7 bases from J, the junction kept 5 bases outside the gene matches. Per germline, CDR1 SGHAT and CDR2 FQNNGV. The CDR3 loop spans 14 amino acids. This CDR3 is CASSPSGSGNEQFF. As DNA, the CDR3 is TGTGCCAGCAGCCCTAGCGGGAGCGGAAATGAGCAGTTCTTC.

The sample holds many counts of this clonotype. V is TRBV12-5 and J is TRBJ1-1; D is ambiguous. This CDR3 region has 14 residues. Trimming cost V 2 bases and J 3 bases, with 10 bases left between them. CDR1 and CDR2 from the germline V gene are LGHNT and FRNRAP. The CDR3 nucleotides read TGTGCTAGTGGTTTGTCGGCAGATTACACTGAAGCTTTCTTT. Translation gives CASGLSADYTEAFF.

The chain combines TRBV2 with TRBJ2-3; TRBD2 aligns across 12 bases. The CDR3 is 20 residues long. J gave up 4 bases and V 6 bases, and 20 bases lay outside the gene matches. CDR1 SNHLY and CDR2 FYNNEI come from the germline V gene. The CDR3 nucleotides are TGTGCCAGCAGATACGGGACTAGCGGGCCGAGTGGGAGTGTGGCAGATACGCAGTATTTT. Translation: CASRYGTSGPSGSVADTQYF.

This clonotype was observed a few times. The chain uses TRBV5-6 and TRBJ2-7; D possibly corresponds to TRBD2 (6 bases). Trimming took 5 bases from V and 3 from J, leaving 18 bases between them. Looked up from germline, CDR1 is SGHDT and CDR2 is YYEEEE. The CDR3 contains 15 residues. The CDR3 spells CASRGGESGVYEQYF. In nucleotides, the CDR3 is TGTGCCAGCAGGGGCGGGGAATCGGGAGTCTACGAGCAGTACTTC.

V is TRBV7-2 and J is TRBJ2-5; D uncertain. This CDR3 is 14 amino acids long. Germline loops: CDR1 SGHTA, CDR2 FQGNSA. V was shortened by 7 bases and J by 5 bases, with 17 bases between the two germline ends. For the CDR3, the DNA is TGTGCCAGCACCTTGCCCGGCGACTGGGAGACCCAGTACTTC. This sequence encodes CASTLPGDWETQYF.